These 4 T cell receptor beta chains originate from one sample sequenced in a study of glioma-infiltrating T cells. The iRepertoire nested amplicon-rescue multiplex PCR amplified TCR alpha and beta CDR3s from RNA. TCRdb re-derived calls from the multiplex PCR reads in MiXCR, one entry per CDR3 protein. The sample lists about 140,000 distinct CDR3 sequences; roughly two fifths were seen once. Sequencing was carried out using glioma tissue, nonneoplastic brain tissue, or PBMCs (not recorded which). The receptor set was obtained from a human donor with low-grade glioma or glioblastoma, undergoing nonglioma brain surgery, or in good health (not recorded which).

This clonotype was observed a single time. The gene calls are TRBV6-6 and TRBJ2-2; D is perhaps TRBD1 or TRBD2 (5 bases each). Germline V gives CDR1 MNHNY, CDR2 SVGAGI (reference sequence). The CDR3 covers 17 residues. Trimming took 2 bases from V and 5 from J, leaving 18 bases between them. CDR3 in amino acids: CASSYARPGRTTGELFF. The CDR3 DNA follows: TGTGCCAGCAGTTACGCCCGCCCGGGACGGACGACCGGGGAGCTGTTTTTT.

The table lists this clonotype with many counts. The chain employs TRBV7-2 and TRBJ2-3, with TRBD2 matching over 8 bases. V lost 9 bases to trimming and J lost 3 bases; unmatched junction nucleotides: 2. There are 12 residues in the CDR3. Germline loops: CDR1 SGHTA, CDR2 FQGNSA. CDR3 sequence reads: CASSGITDTQYF. In nucleotides, the CDR3 is TGTGCCAGTAGCGGGATAACAGATACGCAGTATTTT. Full variable domain (rest looked up from reference TRBV7-2 and TRBJ2-3): GAGVSQSPSNKVTEKGKDVELRCDPISGHTALYWYRQSLGQGLEFLIYFQGNSAPDKSGLPSDRFSAERTGGSVSTLTIQRTQQEDSAVYLCASSGITDTQYFGPGTRLTVL.

The count of this clonotype is one. The chain has TRBV4-1 and TRBJ1-1; D is undetermined. Trimming left V 3 bases short and J 3 bases short, with 11 bases between. Germline CDR1 is MGHRA and CDR2 is YSYEKL. The CDR3 has 14 residues. The CDR3 DNA reads TGCGCCAGCAGCCAGGAAGACGGATACACTGAAGCTTTCTTT. Its protein product is CASSQEDGYTEAFF.

Only one count was recorded for this clonotype. This chain connects TRBV2 to TRBJ2-3; 7 nucleotides align to TRBD1. CDR1 SNHLY and CDR2 FYNNEI come from the germline V gene. Trimming cost V 4 bases and J 2 bases; bases outside gene matches: 9. The CDR3 has 16 residues. The CDR3 coding sequence is TGTGCCAGCAGTGTCGATAGACAGGGAAACACAGATACGCAGTATTTT. As protein: CASSVDRQGNTDTQYF. Looking up the rest from reference TRBV2 and TRBJ2-3 gives the full variable domain: EPEVTQTPSHQVTQMGQEVILRCVPISNHLYFYWYRQILGQKVEFLVSFYNNEISEKSEIFDDQFSVERPDGSNFTLKIRSTKLEDSAMYFCASSVDRQGNTDTQYFGPGTRLTVL.